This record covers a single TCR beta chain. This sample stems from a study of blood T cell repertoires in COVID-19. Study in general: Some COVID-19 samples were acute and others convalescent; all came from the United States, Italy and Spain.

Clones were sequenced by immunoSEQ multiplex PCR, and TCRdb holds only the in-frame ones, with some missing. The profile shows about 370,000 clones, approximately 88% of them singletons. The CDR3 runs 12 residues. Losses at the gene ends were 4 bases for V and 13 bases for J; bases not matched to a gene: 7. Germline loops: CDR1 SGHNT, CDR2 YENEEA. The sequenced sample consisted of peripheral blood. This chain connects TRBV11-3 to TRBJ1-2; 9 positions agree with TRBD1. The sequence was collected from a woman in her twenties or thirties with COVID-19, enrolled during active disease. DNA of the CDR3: TGTGCCAGCAGCTCGTACAGGGGGCGGGTCACCTTC. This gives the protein CASSSYRGRVTF.